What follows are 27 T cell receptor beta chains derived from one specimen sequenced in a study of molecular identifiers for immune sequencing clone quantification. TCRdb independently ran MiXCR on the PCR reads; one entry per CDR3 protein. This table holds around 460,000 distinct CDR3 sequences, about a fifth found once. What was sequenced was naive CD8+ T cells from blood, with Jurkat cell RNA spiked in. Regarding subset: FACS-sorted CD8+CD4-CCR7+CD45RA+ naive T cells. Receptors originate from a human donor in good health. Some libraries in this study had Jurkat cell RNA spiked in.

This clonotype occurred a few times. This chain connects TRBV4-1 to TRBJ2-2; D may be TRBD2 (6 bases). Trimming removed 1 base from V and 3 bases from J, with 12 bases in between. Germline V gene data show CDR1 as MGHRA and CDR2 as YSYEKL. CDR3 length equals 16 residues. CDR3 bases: TGCGCCAGCAGCCAAGTCGGAAGGGACTACACCGGGGAGCTGTTTTTT. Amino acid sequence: CASSQVGRDYTGELFF.

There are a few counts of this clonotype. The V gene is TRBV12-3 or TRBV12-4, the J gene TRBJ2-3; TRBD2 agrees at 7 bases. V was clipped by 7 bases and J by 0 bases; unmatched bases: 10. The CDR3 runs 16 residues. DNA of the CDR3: TGTGCCAGCACCCTAAGGTGGGGGGGAAGCACAGATACGCAGTATTTT. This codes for CASTLRWGGSTDTQYF.

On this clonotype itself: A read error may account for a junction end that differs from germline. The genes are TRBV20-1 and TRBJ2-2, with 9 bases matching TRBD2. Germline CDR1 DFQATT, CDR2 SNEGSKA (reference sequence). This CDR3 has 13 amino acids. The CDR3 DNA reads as TGCAGCGCTAGCGGGAAGAACACCGGGGAGCTGTTTTTT. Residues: CSASGKNTGELFF.

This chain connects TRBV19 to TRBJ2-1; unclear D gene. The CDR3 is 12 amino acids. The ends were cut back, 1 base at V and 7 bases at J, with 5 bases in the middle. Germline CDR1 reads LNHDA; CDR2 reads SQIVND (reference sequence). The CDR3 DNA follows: TGTGCCAGTAGTATAGGCGTTAATGAGCAGTTCTTC. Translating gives CASSIGVNEQFF.

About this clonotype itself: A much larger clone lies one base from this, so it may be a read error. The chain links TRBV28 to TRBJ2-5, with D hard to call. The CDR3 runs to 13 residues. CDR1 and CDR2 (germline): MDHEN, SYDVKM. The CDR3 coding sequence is TGTGCCGGCAGTTCAAGGGATGCGGAGACCCAGTACTTC. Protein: CAGSSRDAETQYF.

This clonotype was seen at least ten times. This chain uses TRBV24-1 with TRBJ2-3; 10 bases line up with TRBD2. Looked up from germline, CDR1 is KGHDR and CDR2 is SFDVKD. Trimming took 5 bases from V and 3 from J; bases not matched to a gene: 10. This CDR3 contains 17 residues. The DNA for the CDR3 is TGTGCCACCAGTGGAAGCGGGGGGGCCGAAGGTACAGATACGCAGTATTTT. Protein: CATSGSGGAEGTDTQYF.

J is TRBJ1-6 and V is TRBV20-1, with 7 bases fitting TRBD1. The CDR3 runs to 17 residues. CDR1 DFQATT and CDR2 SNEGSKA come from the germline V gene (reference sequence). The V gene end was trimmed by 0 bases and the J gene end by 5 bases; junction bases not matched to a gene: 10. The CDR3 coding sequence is TGCAGTGCTAGAGATTTTGACAGGGACCCTCATAATTCACCCCTCCACTTT. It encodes CSARDFDRDPHNSPLHF.

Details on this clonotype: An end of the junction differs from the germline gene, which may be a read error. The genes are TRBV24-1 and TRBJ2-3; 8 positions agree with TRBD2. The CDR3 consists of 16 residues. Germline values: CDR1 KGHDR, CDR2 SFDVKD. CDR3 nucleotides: TGTGCCACCAGTGATTTCACTAGCGGAGGCACAGATTCGCAGTATTTT. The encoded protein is CATSDFTSGGTDSQYF.

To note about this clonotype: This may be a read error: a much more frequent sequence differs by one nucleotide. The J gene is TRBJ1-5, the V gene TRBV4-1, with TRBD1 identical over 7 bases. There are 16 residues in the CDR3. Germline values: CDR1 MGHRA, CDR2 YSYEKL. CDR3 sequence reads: CASGQVTGVGDQPQHF. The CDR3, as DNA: TGCGCCAGCGGCCAAGTAACAGGGGTAGGGGATCAGCCCCAGCATTTT.

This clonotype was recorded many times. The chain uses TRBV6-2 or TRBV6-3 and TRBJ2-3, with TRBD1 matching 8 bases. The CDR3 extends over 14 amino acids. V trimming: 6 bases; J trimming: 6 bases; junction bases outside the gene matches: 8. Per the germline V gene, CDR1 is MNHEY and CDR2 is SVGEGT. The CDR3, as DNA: TGTGCCAGCAGCCCTCCTACAGGGGGTGATACGCAGTATTTT. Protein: CASSPPTGGDTQYF.

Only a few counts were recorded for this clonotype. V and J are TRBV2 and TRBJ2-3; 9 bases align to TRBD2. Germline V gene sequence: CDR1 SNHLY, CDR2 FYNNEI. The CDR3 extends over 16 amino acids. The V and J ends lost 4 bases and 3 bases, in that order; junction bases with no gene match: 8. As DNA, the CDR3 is TGTGCCAGCAGTGGTGGACTAGCGACCGAAACAGATACGCAGTATTTT. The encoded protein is CASSGGLATETDTQYF.

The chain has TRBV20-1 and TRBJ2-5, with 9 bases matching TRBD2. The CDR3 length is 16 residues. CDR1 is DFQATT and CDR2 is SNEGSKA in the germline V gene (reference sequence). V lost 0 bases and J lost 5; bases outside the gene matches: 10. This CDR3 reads CSARDRAGGPLETQYF. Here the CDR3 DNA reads TGCAGTGCTAGAGATCGGGCGGGGGGGCCTTTGGAGACCCAGTACTTC.

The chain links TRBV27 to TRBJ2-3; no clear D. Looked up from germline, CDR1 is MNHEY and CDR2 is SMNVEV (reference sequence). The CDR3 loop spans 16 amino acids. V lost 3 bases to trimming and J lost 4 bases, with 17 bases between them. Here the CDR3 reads CASSFPGRHGADTQYF. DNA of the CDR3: TGTGCCAGCAGTTTCCCGGGCCGCCATGGTGCAGATACGCAGTATTTT.

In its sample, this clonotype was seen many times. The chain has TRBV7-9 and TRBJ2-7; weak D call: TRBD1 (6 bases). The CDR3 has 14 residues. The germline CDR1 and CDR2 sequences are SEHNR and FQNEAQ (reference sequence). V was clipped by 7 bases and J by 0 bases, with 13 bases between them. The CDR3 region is CASMGAGTSYEQYF. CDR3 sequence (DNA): TGTGCCAGCATGGGGGCCGGGACCTCCTACGAGCAGTACTTC.

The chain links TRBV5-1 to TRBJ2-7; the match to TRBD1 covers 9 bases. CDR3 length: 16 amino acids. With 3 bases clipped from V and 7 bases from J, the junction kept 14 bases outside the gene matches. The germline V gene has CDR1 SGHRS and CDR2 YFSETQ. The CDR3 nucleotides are TGCGCCAGCAGCTGGACAGGGGAAGACGTTCTACGAGAGCAGTACTTC. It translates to CASSWTGEDVLREQYF.

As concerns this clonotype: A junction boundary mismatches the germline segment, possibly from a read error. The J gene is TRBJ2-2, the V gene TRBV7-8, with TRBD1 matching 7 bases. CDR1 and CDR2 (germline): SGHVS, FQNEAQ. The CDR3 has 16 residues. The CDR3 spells CAGSPWGTVNTGELFF. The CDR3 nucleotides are TGTGCCGGCAGCCCCTGGGGGACAGTGAACACCGGGGAGCTGTTTTTT. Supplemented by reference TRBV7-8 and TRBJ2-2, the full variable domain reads GAGVSQSPRYKVAKRGQDVALRCDPISGHVSLFWYQQALGQGPEFLTYFQNEAQLDKSGLPSDRFFAERPEGSVSTLKIQRTQQEDSAVYLCAGSPWGTVNTGELFFGEGSRLTVL.

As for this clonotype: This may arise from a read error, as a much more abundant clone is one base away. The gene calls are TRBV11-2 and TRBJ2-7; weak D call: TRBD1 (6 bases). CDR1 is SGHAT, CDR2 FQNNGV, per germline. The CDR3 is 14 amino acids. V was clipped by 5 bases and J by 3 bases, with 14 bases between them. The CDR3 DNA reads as TGTGCCAGCAGCACCAGGGGACCGCTCTACGAGCAGTACTTC. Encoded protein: CASSTRGPLYEQYF.

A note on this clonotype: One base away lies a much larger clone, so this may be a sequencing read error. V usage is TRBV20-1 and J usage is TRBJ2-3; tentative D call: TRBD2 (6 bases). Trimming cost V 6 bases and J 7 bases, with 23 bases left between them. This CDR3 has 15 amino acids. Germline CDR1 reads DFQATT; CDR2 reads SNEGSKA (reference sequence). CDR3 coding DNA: TGCAGTGCGACCGACCGGGACTCGCATCTCCATACGCAGTATTTT. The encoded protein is CSATDRDSHLHTQYF.

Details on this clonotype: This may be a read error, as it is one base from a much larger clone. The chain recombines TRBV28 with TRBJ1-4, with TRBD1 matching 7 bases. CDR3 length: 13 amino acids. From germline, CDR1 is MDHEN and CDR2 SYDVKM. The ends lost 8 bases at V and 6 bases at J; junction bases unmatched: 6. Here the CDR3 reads CASSDRADEKLFF. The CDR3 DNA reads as TGTGCCAGCTCCGACAGGGCTGATGAAAAACTGTTTTTT. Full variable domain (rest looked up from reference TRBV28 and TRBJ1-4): DVKVTQSSRYLVKRTGEKVFLECVQDMDHENMFWYRQDPGLGLRLIYFSYDVKMKEKGDIPEGYSVSREKKERFSLILESASTNQTSMYLCASSDRADEKLFFGSGTQLSVL.

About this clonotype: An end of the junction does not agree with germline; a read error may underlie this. This CDR3 is CASSWGGRGHQSQHF. As DNA, the CDR3 is TGTGCCAGCAGCTGGGGGGGCAGGGGCCATCAGTCCCAGCATTTT. V and J are TRBV28 and TRBJ1-5; a possible D gene is TRBD1 (6 bases). In germline, CDR1 is MDHEN, CDR2 SYDVKM. CDR3 length: 15 amino acids.

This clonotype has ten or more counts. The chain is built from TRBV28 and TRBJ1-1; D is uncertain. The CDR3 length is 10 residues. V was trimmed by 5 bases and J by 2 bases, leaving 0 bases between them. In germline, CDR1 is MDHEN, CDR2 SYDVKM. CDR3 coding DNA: TGTGCCAGCAGTAACACTGAAGCTTTCTTT. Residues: CASSNTEAFF.

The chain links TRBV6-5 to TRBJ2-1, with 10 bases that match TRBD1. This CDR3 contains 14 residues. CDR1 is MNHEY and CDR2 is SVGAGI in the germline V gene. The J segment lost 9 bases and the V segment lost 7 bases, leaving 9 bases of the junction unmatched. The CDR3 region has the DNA TGTGCCAGCAAATCGGGACAGGGGTTAACTGAGCAGTTCTTC. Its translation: CASKSGQGLTEQFF.

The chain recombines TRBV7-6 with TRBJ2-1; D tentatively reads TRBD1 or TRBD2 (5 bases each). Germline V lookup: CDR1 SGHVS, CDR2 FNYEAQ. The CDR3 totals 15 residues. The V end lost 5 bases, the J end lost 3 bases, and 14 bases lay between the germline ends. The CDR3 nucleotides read TGTGCCAGCAGCCAGTGGGACCGAAACTACAATGAGCAGTTCTTC. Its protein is CASSQWDRNYNEQFF.

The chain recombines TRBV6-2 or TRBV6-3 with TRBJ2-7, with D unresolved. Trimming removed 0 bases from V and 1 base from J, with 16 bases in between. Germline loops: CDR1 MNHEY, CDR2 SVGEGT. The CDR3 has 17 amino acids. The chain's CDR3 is CASSYSTARLTSYEQYF. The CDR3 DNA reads TGTGCCAGCAGTTACTCGACGGCGCGTCTGACGTCCTACGAGCAGTACTTC.

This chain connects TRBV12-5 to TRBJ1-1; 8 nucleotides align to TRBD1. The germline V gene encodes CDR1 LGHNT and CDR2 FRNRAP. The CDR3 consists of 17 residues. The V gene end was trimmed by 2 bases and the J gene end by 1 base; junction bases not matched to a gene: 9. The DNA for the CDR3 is TGTGCTAGTGGTTTGAGCCCCCTGACAGGGGCGAACACTGAAGCTTTCTTT. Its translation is CASGLSPLTGANTEAFF.

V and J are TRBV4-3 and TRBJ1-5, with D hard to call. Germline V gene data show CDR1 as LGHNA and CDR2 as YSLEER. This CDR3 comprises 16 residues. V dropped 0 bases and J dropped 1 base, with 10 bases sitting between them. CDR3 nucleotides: TGCGCCAGCAGCCAAGATTCCGACGACAGCAATCAGCCCCAGCATTTT. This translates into CASSQDSDDSNQPQHF.

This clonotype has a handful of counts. The CDR3 DNA reads as TGTGCCAGCTCCGACGGCCTGATCGCTGAAGCTTTCTTT. Residues: CASSDGLIAEAFF. V is TRBV9 and J is TRBJ1-1; no definite D call. The CDR3 contains 13 residues. Per the germline V gene, CDR1 is SGDLS and CDR2 is YYNGEE. The V end was cut by 7 bases, the J end by 6 bases, with 16 bases between.